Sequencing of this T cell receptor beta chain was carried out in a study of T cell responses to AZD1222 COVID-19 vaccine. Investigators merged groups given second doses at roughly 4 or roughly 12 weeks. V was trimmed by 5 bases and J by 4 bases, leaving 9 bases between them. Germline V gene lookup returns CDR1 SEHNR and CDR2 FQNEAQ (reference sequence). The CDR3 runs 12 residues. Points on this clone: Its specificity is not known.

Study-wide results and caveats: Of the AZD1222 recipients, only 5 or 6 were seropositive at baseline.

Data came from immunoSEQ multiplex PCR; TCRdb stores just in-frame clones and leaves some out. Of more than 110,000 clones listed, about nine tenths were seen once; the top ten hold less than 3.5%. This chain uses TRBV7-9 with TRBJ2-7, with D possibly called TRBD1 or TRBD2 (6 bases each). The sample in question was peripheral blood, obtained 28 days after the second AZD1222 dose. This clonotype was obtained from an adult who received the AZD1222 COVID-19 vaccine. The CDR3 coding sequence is TGTGCCAGCAGCGTAGGGGGGTACGAGCAGTACTTC. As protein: CASSVGGYEQYF.